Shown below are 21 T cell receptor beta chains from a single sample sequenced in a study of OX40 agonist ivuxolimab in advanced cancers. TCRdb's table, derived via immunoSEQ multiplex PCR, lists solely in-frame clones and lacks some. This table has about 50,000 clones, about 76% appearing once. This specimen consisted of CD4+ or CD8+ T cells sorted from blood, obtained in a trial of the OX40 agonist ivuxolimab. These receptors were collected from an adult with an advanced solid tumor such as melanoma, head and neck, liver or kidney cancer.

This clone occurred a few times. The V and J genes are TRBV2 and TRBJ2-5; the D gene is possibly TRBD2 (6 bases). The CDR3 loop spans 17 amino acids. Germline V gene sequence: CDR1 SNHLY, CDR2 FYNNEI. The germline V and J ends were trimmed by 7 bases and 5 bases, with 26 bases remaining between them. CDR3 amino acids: CASKGFGRRGLGETQYF. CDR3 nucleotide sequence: TGTGCCAGCAAAGGCTTCGGGAGACGGGGACTCGGGGAGACCCAGTACTTC.

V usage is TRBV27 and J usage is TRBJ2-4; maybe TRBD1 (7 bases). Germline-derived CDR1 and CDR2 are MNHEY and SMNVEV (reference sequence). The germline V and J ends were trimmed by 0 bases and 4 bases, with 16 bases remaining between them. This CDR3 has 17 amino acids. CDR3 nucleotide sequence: TGTGCCAGCAGTTTATCGGGGCAGGGGGACTCTAAAAACATTCAGTACTTC. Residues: CASSLSGQGDSKNIQYF.

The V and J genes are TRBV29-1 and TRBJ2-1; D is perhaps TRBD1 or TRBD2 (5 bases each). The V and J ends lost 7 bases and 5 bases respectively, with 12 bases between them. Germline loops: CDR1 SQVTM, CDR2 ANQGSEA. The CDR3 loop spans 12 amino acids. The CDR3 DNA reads TGCAGCGCGGGACGCGCCAACAATGAGCAGTTCTTC. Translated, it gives CSAGRANNEQFF.

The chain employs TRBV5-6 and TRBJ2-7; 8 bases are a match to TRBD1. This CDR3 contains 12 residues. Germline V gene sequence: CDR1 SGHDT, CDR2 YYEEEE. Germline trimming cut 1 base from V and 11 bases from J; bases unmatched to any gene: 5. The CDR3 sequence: CASSLLDRAKYF. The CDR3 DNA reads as TGTGCCAGCAGCTTGTTGGACAGGGCCAAGTACTTC.

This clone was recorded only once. The CDR3 region is CASSARDRDHYGYTF. The CDR3 DNA is TGTGCCAGCAGCGCCCGGGACAGGGACCACTATGGCTACACCTTC. V and J are TRBV9 and TRBJ1-2, with 9 nucleotides matching TRBD1. With V trimmed by 3 bases and J by 3 bases, 6 bases remained unmatched. CDR1 SGDLS and CDR2 YYNGEE come from the germline V gene. The CDR3 runs 15 residues.

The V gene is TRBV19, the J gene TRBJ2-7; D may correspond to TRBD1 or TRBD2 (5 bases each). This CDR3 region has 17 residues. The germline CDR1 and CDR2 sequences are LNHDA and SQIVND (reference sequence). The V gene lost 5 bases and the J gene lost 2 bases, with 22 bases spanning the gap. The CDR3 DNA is TGTGCCAGTAGTCTCCCTGGGGGAGCGGCCCCCCCCTACGAGCAGTACTTC. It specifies CASSLPGGAAPPYEQYF.

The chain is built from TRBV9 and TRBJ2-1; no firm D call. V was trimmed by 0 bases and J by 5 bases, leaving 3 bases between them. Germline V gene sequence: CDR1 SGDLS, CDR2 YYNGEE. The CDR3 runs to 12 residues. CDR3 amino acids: CASSVGDNEQFF. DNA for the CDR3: TGTGCCAGCAGCGTAGGTGACAATGAGCAGTTCTTC.

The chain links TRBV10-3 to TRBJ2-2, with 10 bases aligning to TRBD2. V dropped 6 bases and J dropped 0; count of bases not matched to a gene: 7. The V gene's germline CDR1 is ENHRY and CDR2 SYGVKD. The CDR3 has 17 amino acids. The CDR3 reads CAIRIAGGPANTGELFF. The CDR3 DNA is TGTGCCATCAGAATAGCGGGGGGCCCCGCGAACACCGGGGAGCTGTTTTTT.

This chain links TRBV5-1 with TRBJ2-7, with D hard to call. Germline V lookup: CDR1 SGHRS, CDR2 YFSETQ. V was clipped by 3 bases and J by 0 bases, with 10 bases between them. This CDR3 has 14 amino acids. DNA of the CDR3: TGCGCCAGCAGCTCGGACGGCTACTCCTACGAGCAGTACTTC. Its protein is CASSSDGYSYEQYF. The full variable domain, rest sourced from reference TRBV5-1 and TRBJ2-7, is KAGVTQTPRYLIKTRGQQVTLSCSPISGHRSVSWYQQTPGQGLQFLFEYFSETQRNKGNFPGRFSGRQFSNSRSEMNVSTLELGDSALYLCASSSDGYSYEQYFGPGTRLTVT.

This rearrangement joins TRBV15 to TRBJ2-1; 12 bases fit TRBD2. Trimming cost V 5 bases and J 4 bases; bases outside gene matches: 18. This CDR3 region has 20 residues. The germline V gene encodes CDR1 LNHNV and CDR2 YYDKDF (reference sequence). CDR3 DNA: TGTGCCACCAGCGGTAAGACTAGCGGGGGACTTCTCGGAAGGTACAATGAGCAGTTCTTC. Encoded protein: CATSGKTSGGLLGRYNEQFF. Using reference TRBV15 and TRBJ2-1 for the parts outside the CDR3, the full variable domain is DAMVIQNPRYQVTQFGKPVTLSCSQTLNHNVMYWYQQKSSQAPKLLFHYYDKDFNNEADTPDNFQSRRPNTSFCFLDIRSPGLGDTAMYLCATSGKTSGGLLGRYNEQFFGPGTRLTVL.

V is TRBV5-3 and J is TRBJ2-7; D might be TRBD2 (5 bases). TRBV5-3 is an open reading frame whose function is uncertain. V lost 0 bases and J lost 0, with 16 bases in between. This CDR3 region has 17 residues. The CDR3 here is CARSLGFGITFSYEQYF. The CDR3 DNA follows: TGTGCCAGAAGCTTGGGGTTCGGGATAACTTTCTCCTACGAGCAGTACTTC.

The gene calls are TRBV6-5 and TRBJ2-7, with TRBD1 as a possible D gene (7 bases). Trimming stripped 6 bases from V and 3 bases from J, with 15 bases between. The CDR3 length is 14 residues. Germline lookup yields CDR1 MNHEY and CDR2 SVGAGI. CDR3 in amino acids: CASRTHRGGYEQYF. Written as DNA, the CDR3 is TGTGCCAGCAGAACCCACAGGGGAGGCTACGAGCAGTACTTC.

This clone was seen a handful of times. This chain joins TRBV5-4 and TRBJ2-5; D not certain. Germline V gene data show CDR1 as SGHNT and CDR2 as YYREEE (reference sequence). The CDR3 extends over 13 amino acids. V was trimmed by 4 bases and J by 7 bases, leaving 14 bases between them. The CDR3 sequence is CASSPDPMGTQYF. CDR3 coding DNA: TGTGCCAGCAGCCCGGACCCCATGGGGACCCAGTACTTC.

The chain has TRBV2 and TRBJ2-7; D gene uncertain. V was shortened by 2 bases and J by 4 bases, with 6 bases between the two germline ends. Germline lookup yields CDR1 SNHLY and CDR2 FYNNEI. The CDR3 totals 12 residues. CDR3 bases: TGTGCCAGCAGTGAACAGACTTACGAGCAGTACTTC. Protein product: CASSEQTYEQYF.

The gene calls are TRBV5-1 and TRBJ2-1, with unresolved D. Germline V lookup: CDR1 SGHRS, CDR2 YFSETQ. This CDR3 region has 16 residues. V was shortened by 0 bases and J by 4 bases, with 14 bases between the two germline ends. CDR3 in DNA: TGCGCCAGCAGCTTGGATCGCCAGAAGACGTACAATGAGCAGTTCTTC. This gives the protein CASSLDRQKTYNEQFF. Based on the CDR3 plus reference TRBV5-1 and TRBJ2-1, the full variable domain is KAGVTQTPRYLIKTRGQQVTLSCSPISGHRSVSWYQQTPGQGLQFLFEYFSETQRNKGNFPGRFSGRQFSNSRSEMNVSTLELGDSALYLCASSLDRQKTYNEQFFGPGTRLTVL.

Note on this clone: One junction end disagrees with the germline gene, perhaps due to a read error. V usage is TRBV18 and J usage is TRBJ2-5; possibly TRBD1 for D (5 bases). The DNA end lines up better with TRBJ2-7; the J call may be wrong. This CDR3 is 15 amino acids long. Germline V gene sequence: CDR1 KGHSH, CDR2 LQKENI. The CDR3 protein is CASSPRSGKSSEQYF. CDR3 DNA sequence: TGTGCCAGCTCACCAAGGTCAGGGAAGTCCTCCGAGCAGTACTTC.

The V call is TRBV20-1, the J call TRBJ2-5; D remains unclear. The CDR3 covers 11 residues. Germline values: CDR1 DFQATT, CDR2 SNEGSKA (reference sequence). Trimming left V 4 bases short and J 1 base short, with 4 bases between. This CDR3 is CSAISQETQYF. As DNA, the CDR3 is TGCAGTGCTATTAGCCAAGAGACCCAGTACTTC.

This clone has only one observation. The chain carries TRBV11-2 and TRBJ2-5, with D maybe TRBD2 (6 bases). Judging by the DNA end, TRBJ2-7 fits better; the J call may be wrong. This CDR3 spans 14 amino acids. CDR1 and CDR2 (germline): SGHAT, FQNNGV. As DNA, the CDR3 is TGTGCCAGCAGCTTAATACTAGCAGCTTACGAGCAGTACTTC. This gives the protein CASSLILAAYEQYF.

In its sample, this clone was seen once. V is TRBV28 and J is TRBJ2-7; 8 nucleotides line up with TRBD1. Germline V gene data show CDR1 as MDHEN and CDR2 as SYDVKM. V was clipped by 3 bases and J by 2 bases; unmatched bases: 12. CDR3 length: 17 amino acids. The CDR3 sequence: CASSFRVGRQGTYEQYF. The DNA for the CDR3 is TGTGCCAGCAGTTTCCGAGTTGGGAGACAGGGGACCTACGAGCAGTACTTC.

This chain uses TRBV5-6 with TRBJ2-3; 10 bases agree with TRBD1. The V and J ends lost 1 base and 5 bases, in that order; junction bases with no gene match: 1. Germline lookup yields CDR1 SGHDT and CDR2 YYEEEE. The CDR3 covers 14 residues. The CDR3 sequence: CASSLRDRGDTQYF. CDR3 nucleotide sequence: TGTGCCAGCAGCTTGAGGGACAGGGGAGATACGCAGTATTTT.

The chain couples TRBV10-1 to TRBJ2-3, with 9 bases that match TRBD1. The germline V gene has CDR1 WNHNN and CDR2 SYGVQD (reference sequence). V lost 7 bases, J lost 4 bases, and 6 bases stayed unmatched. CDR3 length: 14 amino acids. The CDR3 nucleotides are TGCGCCAGCAAGCCGGGACAGGGCGCAGATACGCAGTATTTT. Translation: CASKPGQGADTQYF.